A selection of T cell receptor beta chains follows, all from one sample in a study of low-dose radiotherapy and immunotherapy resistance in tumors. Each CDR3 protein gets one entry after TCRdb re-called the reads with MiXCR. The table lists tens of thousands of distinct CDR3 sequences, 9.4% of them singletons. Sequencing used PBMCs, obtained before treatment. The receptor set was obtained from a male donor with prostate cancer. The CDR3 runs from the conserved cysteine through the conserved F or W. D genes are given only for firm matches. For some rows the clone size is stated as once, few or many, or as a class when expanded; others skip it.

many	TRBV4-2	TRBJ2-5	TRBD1	TGTGCCAGCAGCCAACAACAGGGGGCTGGGGAGACCCAGTACTTC	CASSQQQGAGETQYF
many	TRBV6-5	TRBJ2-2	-	TGTGCCAGCAAGGGGGCTCCCTGGCAGCGGGAGTCTACCGGGGAGCTGTTTTTT	CASKGAPWQRESTGELFF
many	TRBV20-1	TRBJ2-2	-	TGCAGTGCTAGAGCCGGCGGCACCGGGGAGCTGTTTTTT	CSARAGGTGELFF
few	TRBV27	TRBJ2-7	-	TGTGCCAGCAGCGCTGGGACTCATTACGAGCAGTACTTC	CASSAGTHYEQYF
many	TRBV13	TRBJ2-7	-	TGTGCCAGCAGCTTATCGAAAAGGTCCTACGAGCAGTACTTC	CASSLSKRSYEQYF
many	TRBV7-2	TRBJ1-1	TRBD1	TGTGCCAGCAGCTACCTGGGGGAGAGGGGGCGAGGGAACACTGAAGCTTTCTTT	CASSYLGERGRGNTEAFF
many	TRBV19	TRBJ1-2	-	TGTGCCAGTAGTGCGTTCCCGGACCGCTACTATGGCTACACCTTC	CASSAFPDRYYGYTF
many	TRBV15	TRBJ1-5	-	TGTGCCACCAGCAGGGTCGCGGGGGGACAGCCCCAGCATTTT	CATSRVAGGQPQHF
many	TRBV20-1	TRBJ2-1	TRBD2	TGCAGTGCTAAGGGACTAGCGGGAGGGCGTGAGCAGTTCTTC	CSAKGLAGGREQFF
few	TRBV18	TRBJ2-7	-	TGTGCCAGCTCACCTACGGCCGGATCCTACGAGCAGTACTTC	CASSPTAGSYEQYF
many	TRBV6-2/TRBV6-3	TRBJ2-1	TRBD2	TGTGCCAGCAGACCCCACGGCGGGAGGGGGTACAATGAGCAGTTCTTC	CASRPHGGRGYNEQFF
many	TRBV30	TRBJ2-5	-	TGTGCCTGGAGCCGAGGCGACGTATCGCAAGAGACCCAGTACTTC	CAWSRGDVSQETQYF
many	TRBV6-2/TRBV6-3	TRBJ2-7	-	TGTGCCAGCAGTTCGTCTCACCTTAGCTCCTACGAGCAGTACTTC	CASSSSHLSSYEQYF
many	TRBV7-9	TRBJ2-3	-	TGTGCCAGCAGCTTAGACTCGAGACGGGGGACAGATACGCAGTATTTT	CASSLDSRRGTDTQYF
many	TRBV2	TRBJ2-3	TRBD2	TGTGCCAGCAGTGAGACTAGCGGGAGGGCCTCAGATACGCAGTATTTT	CASSETSGRASDTQYF
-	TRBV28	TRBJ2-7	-	TGTGCCAGCAGTGTGACTGACGGGTACGAGCAGTACTTC	CASSVTDGYEQYF
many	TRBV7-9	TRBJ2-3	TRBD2	TGTGCCAGCAGCCCACGGGACTATCTACGCACAGATACGCAGTATTTT	CASSPRDYLRTDTQYF
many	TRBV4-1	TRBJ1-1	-	TGCGCCAGCAGCCTTGCAGGGAATAAAGCTTTCTTT	CASSLAGNKAFF
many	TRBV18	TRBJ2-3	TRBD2	TGTGCCAGCTCGCCCCCTGGACTAGCTAGCACAGATACGCAGTATTTT	CASSPPGLASTDTQYF
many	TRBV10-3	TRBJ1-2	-	TGTGCCTCCTCGACGGGGGGGGCTGATGGCTACACCTTC	CASSTGGADGYTF
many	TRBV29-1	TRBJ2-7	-	TGCAGCGTTGAACAACAGGGTTACGAGCAGTACTTC	CSVEQQGYEQYF
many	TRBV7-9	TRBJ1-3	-	TGTGCCAGCAGCTTAGAAAGACACCACTCTGGAAACACCATATATTTT	CASSLERHHSGNTIYF
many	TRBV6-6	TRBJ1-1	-	TGTGCCAGCAGTTCTAACACTGAAGCTTTCTTT	CASSSNTEAFF
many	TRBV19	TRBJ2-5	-	TGTGCCAGCCAAAACGGGGAGACCCAGTACTTC	CASQNGETQYF
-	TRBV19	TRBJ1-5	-	TGTGCCAGTAGCGGTCTCGCAAGCGGGAATCAGCCCCAGCATTTT	CASSGLASGNQPQHF
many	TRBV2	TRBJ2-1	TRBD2	TGTGCCATCTCCGGGACTAGCGGGAGAGTCTCCAATGAGCAGTTCTTC	CAISGTSGRVSNEQFF
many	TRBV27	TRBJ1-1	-	TGTGCCAGCAGTTGGAAGGGTCTCGACACTGAAGCTTTCTTT	CASSWKGLDTEAFF
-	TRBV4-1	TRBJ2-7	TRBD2	TGCGCCAGCAGCCACCTAGGACTAGCCCGTGGCGAGCAGTACTTC	CASSHLGLARGEQYF
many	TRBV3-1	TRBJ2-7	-	TGTGCCAGCAGCCACCGTGGGGGGTATGGCGAGCAGTACTTC	CASSHRGGYGEQYF
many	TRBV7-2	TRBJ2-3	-	TGTGCCAGCAGCACGAGTACAACAGATACGCAGTATTTT	CASSTSTTDTQYF
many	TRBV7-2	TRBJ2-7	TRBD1	TGTGCCAGCACCCCCTCGGCAGGGGGCTACGAGCAGTACTTC	CASTPSAGGYEQYF
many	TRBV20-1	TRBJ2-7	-	TGCAGTGCTAGAGACGGGCGGAAATCCTCCTACGAGCAGTACTTC	CSARDGRKSSYEQYF
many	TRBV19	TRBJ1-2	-	TGTGCCAGTAGTATTGGAGGGTCTGGCTACACCTTC	CASSIGGSGYTF
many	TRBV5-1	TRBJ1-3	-	TGCGCCAGCAGCTTAGCGGGGTTACGGAACACCATATATTTT	CASSLAGLRNTIYF
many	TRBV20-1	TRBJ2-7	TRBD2	TGCAGTGCCCCCCGGGGGGGCAACGAGCAGTACTTC	CSAPRGGNEQYF
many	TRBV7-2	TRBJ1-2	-	TGTGCCAGCAGCTTAGAGGTGGGGCCCTACACCTTC	CASSLEVGPYTF
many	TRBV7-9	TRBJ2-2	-	TGTGCCAGCAGCAGTCAGGCTGCGAACACCGGGGAGCTGTTTTTT	CASSSQAANTGELFF